The rows below give T cell receptor beta chains drawn from one sample of a study of beta chain features in type 1 diabetes. Libraries were prepared by immunoSEQ multiplex PCR; TCRdb keeps only in-frame clonotypes and omits some of them. The table has a few hundred thousand clones, around 12% seen once; the top ten hold around 0.0099%. The sequenced sample was naive CD4+ T cells from blood. These TCRs come from a woman between 18 and 30 years old with type 1 diabetes. Each CDR3 is given with its conserved first and last residue. D genes are given only for firm matches. Clone sizes are given selectively: once, few, many, or a class where the clone is expanded.

V: TRBV29-1; D: TRBD2; size: .; J: TRBJ2-1; DNA: TGCAGCGCCCAACCGGGACTAGCGGACAATGAGCAGTTCTTC; CDR3: CSAQPGLADNEQFF
V: TRBV5-4; D: .; size: .; J: TRBJ1-2; DNA: .; CDR3: CASSLGQYFGYTF
V: TRBV15; D: .; size: .; J: TRBJ2-1; DNA: TGTGCCACCAGCCCTGGGCGGGGCACCTACAATGAGCAGTTCTTC; CDR3: CATSPGRGTYNEQFF
V: TRBV6-1; D: TRBD1; size: .; J: TRBJ2-2; DNA: TGTGCCAGCAGGGCGACAGGGCACACCGGGGAGCTGTTTTTT; CDR3: CASRATGHTGELFF
V: TRBV6-5; D: .; size: .; J: TRBJ2-5; DNA: TGTGCCAGCAGTTATATTGGGGAGGAGACCCAGTACTTC; CDR3: CASSYIGEETQYF
V: TRBV7-2; D: .; size: .; J: TRBJ2-1; DNA: TGTGCCAGCAGCTCGAGACTAGACGTGGAGCAGTTCTTC; CDR3: CASSSRLDVEQFF
V: TRBV7-2; D: TRBD2; size: .; J: TRBJ2-4; DNA: TGTGCCAGCGGAGATCTAGCGGGACCGCTAGCCAAAAACATTCAGTACTTC; CDR3: CASGDLAGPLAKNIQYF
V: TRBV4-3; D: TRBD1; size: .; J: TRBJ2-1; DNA: TGCGCCAGCAGCCAAGAAACACAGGGGCACCCCTCCAATGAGCAGTTCTTC; CDR3: CASSQETQGHPSNEQFF
V: TRBV27; D: .; size: .; J: TRBJ1-1; DNA: TGTGCCAGCACCTGGAGGATCCTTATTGAAGCTTTCTTT; CDR3: CASTWRILIEAFF
V: TRBV2; D: .; size: .; J: TRBJ1-1; DNA: TGTGCCAGCAGCGACCTGGGCCGGGGCACTGAAGCTTTCTTT; CDR3: CASSDLGRGTEAFF
V: TRBV14; D: .; size: .; J: TRBJ2-6; DNA: TGTGCCAGCAGCCAAGTCCTAGGCAAGGGGGCCAACGTCCTGACTTTC; CDR3: CASSQVLGKGANVLTF
V: TRBV5-4; D: TRBD2; size: .; J: TRBJ2-3; DNA: TGTGCCAGCAGAGCGGGAGGGAGCACAGATACGCAGTATTTT; CDR3: CASRAGGSTDTQYF
V: TRBV27; D: TRBD1; size: few; J: TRBJ2-3; DNA: TGTGCCAGCAGTTCAATCGACAGGGCCACAGATACGCAGTATTTT; CDR3: CASSSIDRATDTQYF
V: TRBV7-9; D: TRBD1; size: .; J: TRBJ2-1; DNA: TGTGCCAGCAGCCAAACGACAGGGTACAATGAGCAGTTCTTC; CDR3: CASSQTTGYNEQFF
V: TRBV5-1; D: TRBD2; size: .; J: TRBJ2-1; DNA: TGCGCCAGCAGCTCGATTACTAGCGGGGCTAATGAGCAGTTCTTC; CDR3: CASSSITSGANEQFF
V: TRBV7-9; D: .; size: .; J: TRBJ1-1; DNA: TGTGCCAGCAGCGTCCACAGGGAAAGGAACACTGAAGCTTTCTTT; CDR3: CASSVHRERNTEAFF
V: TRBV9; D: TRBD1; size: .; J: TRBJ1-1; DNA: TGTGCCAGCAGCGTCCAAGGACAGGCAAGTGAAGCTTTCTTT; CDR3: CASSVQGQASEAFF
V: TRBV7-2; D: TRBD1; size: few; J: TRBJ1-5; DNA: TGTGCCAGCAGCCCCAGGGACAGGGCGGTTGGTCAGCCCCAGCATTTT; CDR3: CASSPRDRAVGQPQHF
V: TRBV30; D: TRBD2; size: .; J: TRBJ2-1; DNA: TGTGCCTGGAGTGTACCAGCGGGAGGGTCGACATACAATGAGCAGTTCTTC; CDR3: CAWSVPAGGSTYNEQFF
V: TRBV18; D: .; size: .; J: TRBJ1-1; DNA: TGTGCCAGCTCACCACGAGGTGAAGCTTTCTTT; CDR3: CASSPRGEAFF
V: TRBV30; D: TRBD1; size: .; J: TRBJ1-4; DNA: TGTGCCTGGAGTCCACAGGGGGCCCTCCCTGGTGGAAAACTGTTTTTT; CDR3: CAWSPQGALPGGKLFF
V: TRBV30; D: TRBD1; size: .; J: TRBJ1-5; DNA: TGTGCCTGGAGAGGCCCAGGGGGGAACCAGCCCCAGCATTTT; CDR3: CAWRGPGGNQPQHF
V: TRBV7-2; D: .; size: .; J: TRBJ1-2; DNA: TGTGCCAGCAGCTTTGCCCTTTCTAGCGCTTATGGCTACACCTTC; CDR3: CASSFALSSAYGYTF
V: TRBV29-1; D: TRBD1; size: .; J: TRBJ1-1; DNA: TGCAGCGTTGTCTCCAGGGGGGTGAGGACTGAAGCTTTCTTT; CDR3: CSVVSRGVRTEAFF
V: TRBV9; D: .; size: .; J: TRBJ1-2; DNA: TGTGCCAGCAGCGGCAGGGGAACAGCTCTGGGTGGCTACACCTTC; CDR3: CASSGRGTALGGYTF
V: TRBV20-1; D: TRBD2; size: .; J: TRBJ2-3; DNA: TGCAAGGTTCCGGGGGGGGATACGCAGTATTTT; CDR3: CKVPGGDTQYF
V: TRBV5-6; D: .; size: .; J: TRBJ2-6; DNA: TGTGCCAGCAGCTACTCCCCCAGGGCTGGGGCCAACGTCCTGACTTTC; CDR3: CASSYSPRAGANVLTF
V: TRBV28; D: .; size: .; J: TRBJ2-4; DNA: TGTGCCAGCAGTTTGGAACAGGGAACTGACATTCAGTACTTC; CDR3: CASSLEQGTDIQYF
V: TRBV10-3; D: .; size: .; J: TRBJ2-7; DNA: TGTGCCATCAGTGAGGGGCCCTACGAGCAGTACTTC; CDR3: CAISEGPYEQYF
V: TRBV7-9; D: TRBD1; size: few; J: TRBJ2-7; DNA: TGTGCCAGCAGCTTAGGACAGGGGCCGCCTAGGAAGCAGTACTTC; CDR3: CASSLGQGPPRKQYF
V: TRBV28; D: .; size: .; J: TRBJ1-2; DNA: TGTGCCGCGGGGACGGACGGTTATGGCTACACCTTC; CDR3: CAAGTDGYGYTF
V: TRBV11-2; D: .; size: .; J: TRBJ1-1; DNA: TGTGCCAGCAGCTCAGGGGTAAACACTGAAGCTTTCTTT; CDR3: CASSSGVNTEAFF
V: TRBV7-9; D: TRBD1; size: few; J: TRBJ1-3; DNA: TGTGCCAGCAGCTTCGCCGGGACAGGGATGATTGGAAACACCATATATTTT; CDR3: CASSFAGTGMIGNTIYF
V: TRBV11-2; D: TRBD2; size: few; J: TRBJ2-7; DNA: TGTGCCAGCAGCTTAGTCGTGGGGGGGAGCGAGCAGTACTTC; CDR3: CASSLVVGGSEQYF
V: TRBV18; D: .; size: once; J: TRBJ1-1; DNA: TGTGCCAGCTCACCTGGGAGGGAACGGGGAGGTTTCTTT; CDR3: CASSPGRERGGFF
V: TRBV29-1; D: TRBD1; size: .; J: TRBJ2-7; DNA: TGCAGCGTTTTGACAGGGGACAGCTCCTACGAGCAGTACTTC; CDR3: CSVLTGDSSYEQYF
V: TRBV7-2; D: TRBD2; size: .; J: TRBJ2-5; DNA: TGTGCCAGCAGCCGGGCGGGACTAGCGGGGGGGTCGGCCCAGTACTTC; CDR3: CASSRAGLAGGSAQYF
V: TRBV7-9; D: .; size: .; J: TRBJ2-1; DNA: TGTGCCAGCAGCCTAGGGGGGACAGCCGATGAGCAGTTCTTC; CDR3: CASSLGGTADEQFF
V: TRBV29-1; D: .; size: .; J: TRBJ1-1; DNA: TGCAGCGGTGTCTCGGACACTGAAGCTTTCTTT; CDR3: CSGVSDTEAFF
V: TRBV4-3; D: .; size: few; J: TRBJ2-2; DNA: TGCGCCAGCAGCCAAGATCGCGAGGTCGGGGAGCTGTTTTTT; CDR3: CASSQDREVGELFF
V: TRBV27; D: .; size: .; J: TRBJ1-2; DNA: TGTGCCAGCGGAAGACACCGTATGAACTATGGCTACACCTTC; CDR3: CASGRHRMNYGYTF
V: TRBV19; D: TRBD1; size: .; J: TRBJ1-2; DNA: TGTGCCAGTGCCGACAGGGGATGGAGTGGCTACACCTTC; CDR3: CASADRGWSGYTF
V: TRBV2; D: TRBD1; size: few; J: TRBJ1-5; DNA: TGTGCCAGCAGAGGGGACAGTGAGAATCAGCCCCAGCATTTT; CDR3: CASRGDSENQPQHF
V: TRBV13; D: .; size: .; J: TRBJ1-2; DNA: TGTGCCAGCAGCTTAGAGAAGGGCAGTGGAGGAGGCTACACCTTC; CDR3: CASSLEKGSGGGYTF
V: TRBV7-2; D: TRBD1; size: .; J: TRBJ1-1; DNA: TGTGCCAGCAGCCCTACCGGGACAGCCCGGACTGTCGAGGCTTTCTTT; CDR3: CASSPTGTARTVEAFF
V: TRBV29-1; D: TRBD1; size: few; J: TRBJ2-5; DNA: TGCAGCTCCGGGGGAGGACAGGGGGCAGAGACCCAGTACTTC; CDR3: CSSGGGQGAETQYF
V: TRBV28; D: TRBD2; size: few; J: TRBJ2-5; DNA: TGTGGCGGGGTAGCGGGGGACTTGACCCAGTACTTC; CDR3: CGGVAGDLTQYF